Shown below are 6 T cell receptor beta chains from a single sample sequenced in a study of T cell responses to AZD1222 COVID-19 vaccine. Only in-frame clones appear in the TCRdb table, and some are missing; sequencing was by immunoSEQ multiplex PCR. The top ten clones hold about 9.3% of a sample with over 70,000 clones, 85% to 90% of them seen once. The sample consisted of peripheral blood, taken on day 0 of MenACWY control vaccination. These receptor sequences come from an adult in good health.

The rearrangement uses TRBV6-2 or TRBV6-3 and TRBJ1-2; no firm D call. The CDR3 totals 12 residues. Trimming pared 5 bases from V and 2 bases from J, leaving 6 bases between. Germline CDR1 and CDR2: MNHEY and SVGEGT. The CDR3 DNA reads TGTGCCAGCAGTCCACTGAACTATGGCTACACCTTC. Its protein is CASSPLNYGYTF.

The chain has TRBV18 and TRBJ1-1; D is perhaps TRBD1 (5 bases). The CDR3 spans 14 residues. Trimming shortened V by 3 bases and J by 1 base, and 9 bases separated the two germline ends. Per the germline V gene, CDR1 is KGHSH and CDR2 is LQKENI. This CDR3 reads CASSPGPKNTEAFF. The CDR3 DNA is TGTGCCAGCTCACCGGGACCGAAGAACACTGAAGCTTTCTTT.

The chain couples TRBV18 to TRBJ2-7; TRBD1 or TRBD2 may be the D gene (6 bases each). V lost 2 bases and J lost 4, with 18 bases in between. The CDR3 has 16 amino acids. Germline-derived CDR1 and CDR2 are KGHSH and LQKENI. The CDR3 DNA follows: TGTGCCAGCTCACCAGTTTTAGGGACGGGGGCGTACGAGCAGTACTTC. Its protein is CASSPVLGTGAYEQYF.

V gene TRBV6-5 combines with J gene TRBJ1-2, with D possibly being TRBD1 (6 bases). The V and J ends lost 3 bases and 3 bases respectively, with 17 bases between them. This CDR3 comprises 16 residues. Germline CDR1 and CDR2: MNHEY and SVGAGI. The DNA for the CDR3 is TGTGCCAGCAGTTATGGGAAAAGGGGGGCCTACTATGGCTACACCTTC. It encodes CASSYGKRGAYYGYTF.

The rearrangement joins TRBV7-2 to TRBJ1-1; unclear D gene. Trimming cost V 5 bases and J 3 bases, with 19 bases left between them. The germline V gene encodes CDR1 SGHTA and CDR2 FQGNSA. This CDR3 contains 16 residues. For the CDR3, the DNA is TGTGCCAGCAGCCCACTTATCCTAGGGATGGACACTGAAGCTTTCTTT. It specifies CASSPLILGMDTEAFF. Combining the CDR3 with reference TRBV7-2 and TRBJ1-1 gives the whole variable domain GAGVSQSPSNKVTEKGKDVELRCDPISGHTALYWYRQSLGQGLEFLIYFQGNSAPDKSGLPSDRFSAERTGGSVSTLTIQRTQQEDSAVYLCASSPLILGMDTEAFFGQGTRLTVV.

The rearrangement uses TRBV4-1 and TRBJ2-7; D is perhaps TRBD2 (5 bases). Germline-derived CDR1 and CDR2 are MGHRA and YSYEKL. The CDR3 is 15 residues long. With 0 bases removed from V and 3 bases from J, the gap between germline ends came to 12 bases. CDR3 sequence reads: CASSQDRRGIYEQYF. The CDR3, as DNA: TGCGCCAGCAGCCAAGATCGGAGAGGGATCTACGAGCAGTACTTC.